Described below is a single T cell receptor (beta chain) sequence and its context. What it binds is not known. The sample comes from a study of tumor-infiltrating lymphocytes in glioblastoma multiforme. Study-wide results and caveats: Only one glioblastoma patient had TCR and mutation analysis. Detected clone frequencies may not reflect cell counts, being RNA-based. No surface-marker sorting into functional T cell subtypes was done.

This CDR3 region has 14 residues. Germline CDR1 and CDR2: SGHNT and YENEEA. The V end lost 1 base, the J end lost 5 bases, and 11 bases lay between the germline ends. Three nested ARM-PCR rounds with V-beta and C-beta primers built TCRB libraries. TCRB cDNA was made from 0.4 to 0.6 ug total RNA. TCRdb re-analysed the multiplex PCR reads in MiXCR, keeping a single row per CDR3 protein. This sample carries about 11,000 distinct CDR3 sequences, less than 75% of them seen once, and the ten largest clones take almost 40%. Material for sequencing was brain tumor tissue. The chain couples TRBV11-3 to TRBJ1-1; no definite D call. This TCR was sampled from a male donor with glioblastoma. In DNA form, the CDR3 reads TGTGCCAGCAGCTTAGGGCGAGAGGGAACTGAAGCTTTCTTT. Its protein is CASSLGREGTEAFF.